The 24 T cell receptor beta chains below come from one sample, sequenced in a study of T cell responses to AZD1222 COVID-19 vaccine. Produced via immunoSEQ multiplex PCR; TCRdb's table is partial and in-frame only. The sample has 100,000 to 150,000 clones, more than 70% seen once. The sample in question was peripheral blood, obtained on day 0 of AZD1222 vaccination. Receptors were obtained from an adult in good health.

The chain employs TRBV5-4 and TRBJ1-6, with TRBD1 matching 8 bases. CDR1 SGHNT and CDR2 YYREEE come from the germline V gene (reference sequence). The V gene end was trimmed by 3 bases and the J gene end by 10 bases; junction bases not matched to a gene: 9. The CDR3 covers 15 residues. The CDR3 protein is CASSWVPGQESPLHF. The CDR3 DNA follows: TGTGCCAGCAGCTGGGTGCCGGGACAGGAGTCACCCCTCCACTTT.

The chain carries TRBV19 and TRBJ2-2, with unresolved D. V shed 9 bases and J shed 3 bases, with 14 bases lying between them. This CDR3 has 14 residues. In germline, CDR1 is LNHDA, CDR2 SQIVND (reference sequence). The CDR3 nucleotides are TGTGCCAGCCGCCGCACGGTCGACACCGGGGAGCTGTTTTTT. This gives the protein CASRRTVDTGELFF. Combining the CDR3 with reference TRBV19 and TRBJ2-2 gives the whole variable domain DGGITQSPKYLFRKEGQNVTLSCEQNLNHDAMYWYRQDPGQGLRLIYYSQIVNDFQKGDIAEGYSVSREKKESFPLTVTSAQKNPTAFYLCASRRTVDTGELFFGEGSRLTVL.

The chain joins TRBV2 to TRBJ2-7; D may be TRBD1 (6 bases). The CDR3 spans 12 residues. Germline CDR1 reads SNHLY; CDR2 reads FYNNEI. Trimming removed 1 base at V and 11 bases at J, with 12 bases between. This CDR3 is CASSEVGAEEYF. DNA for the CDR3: TGTGCCAGCAGTGAAGTGGGGGCGGAGGAGTACTTC.

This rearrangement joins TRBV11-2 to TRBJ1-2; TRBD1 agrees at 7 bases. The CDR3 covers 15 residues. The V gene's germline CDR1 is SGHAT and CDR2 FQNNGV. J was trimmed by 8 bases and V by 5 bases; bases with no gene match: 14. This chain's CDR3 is CASSPTRDRVKGYTF. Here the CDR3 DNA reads TGTGCCAGCAGCCCGACCCGCGACAGGGTAAAGGGCTACACCTTC.

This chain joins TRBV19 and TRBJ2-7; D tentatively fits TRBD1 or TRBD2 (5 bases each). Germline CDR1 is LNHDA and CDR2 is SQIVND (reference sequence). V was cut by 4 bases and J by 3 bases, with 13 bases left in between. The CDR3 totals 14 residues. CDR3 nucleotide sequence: TGTGCCAGTAGTAGGTCCCGGGACGGCTACGAGCAGTACTTC. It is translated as CASSRSRDGYEQYF.

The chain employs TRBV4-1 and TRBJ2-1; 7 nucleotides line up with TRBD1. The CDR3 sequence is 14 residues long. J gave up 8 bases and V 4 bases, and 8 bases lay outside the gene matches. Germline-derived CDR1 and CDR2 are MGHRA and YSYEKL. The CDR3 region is CASSLRATGDEQFF. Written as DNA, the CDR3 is TGCGCCAGCAGCCTACGAGCAACAGGGGATGAGCAGTTCTTC.

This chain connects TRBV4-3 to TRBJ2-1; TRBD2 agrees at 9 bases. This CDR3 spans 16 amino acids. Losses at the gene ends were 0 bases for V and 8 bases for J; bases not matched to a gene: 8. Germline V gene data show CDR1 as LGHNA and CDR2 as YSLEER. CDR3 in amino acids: CASSQEYSGRKDEQFF. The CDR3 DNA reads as TGCGCCAGCAGCCAAGAGTACAGCGGGAGGAAGGATGAGCAGTTCTTC.

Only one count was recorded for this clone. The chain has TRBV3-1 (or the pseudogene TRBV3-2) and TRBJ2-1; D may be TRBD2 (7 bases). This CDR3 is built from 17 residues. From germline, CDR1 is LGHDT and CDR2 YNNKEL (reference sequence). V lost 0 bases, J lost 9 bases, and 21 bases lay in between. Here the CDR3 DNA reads TGTGCCAGCAGCCAAGATCCCATGAGCGAGGGAGGGGGTGAGCAGTTCTTC. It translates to CASSQDPMSEGGGEQFF.

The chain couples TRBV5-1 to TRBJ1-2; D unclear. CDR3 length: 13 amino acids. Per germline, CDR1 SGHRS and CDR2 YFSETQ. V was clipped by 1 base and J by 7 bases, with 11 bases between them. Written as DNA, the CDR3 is TGCGCCAGCAGCTTGCACCCGGAGGGTGGCTACACCTTC. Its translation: CASSLHPEGGYTF.

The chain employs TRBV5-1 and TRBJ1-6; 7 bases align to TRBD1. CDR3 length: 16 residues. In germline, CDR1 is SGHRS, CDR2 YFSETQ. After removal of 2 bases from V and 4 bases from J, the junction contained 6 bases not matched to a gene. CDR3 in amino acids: CASSFAGQDYNSPLHF. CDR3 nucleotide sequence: TGCGCCAGCAGCTTTGCTGGACAGGATTATAATTCACCCCTCCACTTT.

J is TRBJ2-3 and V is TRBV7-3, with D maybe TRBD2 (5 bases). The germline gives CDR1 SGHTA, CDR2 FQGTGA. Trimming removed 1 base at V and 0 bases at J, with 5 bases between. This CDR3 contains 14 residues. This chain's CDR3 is CASSLRGSTDTQYF. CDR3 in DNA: TGTGCCAGCAGCTTAAGAGGGAGCACAGATACGCAGTATTTT.

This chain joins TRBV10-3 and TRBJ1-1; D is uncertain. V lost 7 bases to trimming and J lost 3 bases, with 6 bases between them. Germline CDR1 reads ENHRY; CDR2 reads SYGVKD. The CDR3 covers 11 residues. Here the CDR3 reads CAIKRDTEAFF. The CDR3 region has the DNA TGTGCCATCAAGAGGGACACTGAAGCTTTCTTT.

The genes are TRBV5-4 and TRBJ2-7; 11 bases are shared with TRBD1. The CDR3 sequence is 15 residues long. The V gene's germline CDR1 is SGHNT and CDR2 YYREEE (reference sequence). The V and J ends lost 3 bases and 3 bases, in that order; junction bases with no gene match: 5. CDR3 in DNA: TGTGCCAGCAGCTCGAGGACAGGGGGCATCTACGAGCAGTACTTC. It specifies CASSSRTGGIYEQYF.

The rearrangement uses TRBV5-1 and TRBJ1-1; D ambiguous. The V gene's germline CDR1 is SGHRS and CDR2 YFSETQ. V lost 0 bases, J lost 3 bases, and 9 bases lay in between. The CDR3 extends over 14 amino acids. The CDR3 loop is CASSLDAWDTEAFF. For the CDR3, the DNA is TGCGCCAGCAGCTTGGATGCATGGGACACTGAAGCTTTCTTT.

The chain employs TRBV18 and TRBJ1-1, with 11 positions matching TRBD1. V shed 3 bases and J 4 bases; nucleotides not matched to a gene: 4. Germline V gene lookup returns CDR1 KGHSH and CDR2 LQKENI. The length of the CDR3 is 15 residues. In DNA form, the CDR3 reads TGTGCCAGCTCACCTTCCGGGACAGGGGGCACTGAAGCTTTCTTT. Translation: CASSPSGTGGTEAFF.

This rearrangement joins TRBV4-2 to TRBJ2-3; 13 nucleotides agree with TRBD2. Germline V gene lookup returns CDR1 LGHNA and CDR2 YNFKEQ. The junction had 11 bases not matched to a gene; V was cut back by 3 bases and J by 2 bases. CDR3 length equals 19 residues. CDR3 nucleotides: TGTGCCAGCAGCCAGGGACTTTGGACTAGCGGGAGCTCCACAGATACGCAGTATTTT. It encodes CASSQGLWTSGSSTDTQYF.

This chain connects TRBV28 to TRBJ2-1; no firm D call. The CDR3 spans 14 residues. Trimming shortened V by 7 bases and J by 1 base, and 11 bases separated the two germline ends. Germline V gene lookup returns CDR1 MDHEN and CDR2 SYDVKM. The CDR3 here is CASTLSASYNEQFF. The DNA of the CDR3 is TGTGCCAGCACCCTATCAGCGTCCTACAATGAGCAGTTCTTC.

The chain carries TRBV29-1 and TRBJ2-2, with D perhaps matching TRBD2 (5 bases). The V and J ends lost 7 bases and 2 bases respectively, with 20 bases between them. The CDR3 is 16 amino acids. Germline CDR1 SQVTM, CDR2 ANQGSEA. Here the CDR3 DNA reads TGCAGCGCCGGAGGCGGGCCCTCGGGAAACACCGGGGAGCTGTTTTTT. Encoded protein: CSAGGGPSGNTGELFF.

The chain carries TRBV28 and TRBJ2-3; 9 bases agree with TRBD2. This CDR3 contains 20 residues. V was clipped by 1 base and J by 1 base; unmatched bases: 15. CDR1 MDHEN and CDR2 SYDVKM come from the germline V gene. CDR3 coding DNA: TGTGCCAGCAGTTTATTAGGGTTTTCGGGGGTAGCGGGGGGCACAGATACGCAGTATTTT. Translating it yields CASSLLGFSGVAGGTDTQYF. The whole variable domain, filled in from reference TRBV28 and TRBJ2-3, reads DVKVTQSSRYLVKRTGEKVFLECVQDMDHENMFWYRQDPGLGLRLIYFSYDVKMKEKGDIPEGYSVSREKKERFSLILESASTNQTSMYLCASSLLGFSGVAGGTDTQYFGPGTRLTVL.

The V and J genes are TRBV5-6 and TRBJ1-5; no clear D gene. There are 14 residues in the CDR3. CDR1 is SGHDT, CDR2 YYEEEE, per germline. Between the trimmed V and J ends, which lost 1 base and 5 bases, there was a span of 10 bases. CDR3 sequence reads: CASSLSAVDQPQHF. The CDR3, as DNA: TGTGCCAGCAGCTTGTCGGCAGTAGATCAGCCCCAGCATTTT. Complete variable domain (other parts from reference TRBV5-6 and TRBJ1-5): DAGVTQSPTHLIKTRGQQVTLRCSPKSGHDTVSWYQQALGQGPQFIFQYYEEEERQRGNFPDRFSGHQFPNYSSELNVNALLLGDSALYLCASSLSAVDQPQHFGDGTRLSIL.

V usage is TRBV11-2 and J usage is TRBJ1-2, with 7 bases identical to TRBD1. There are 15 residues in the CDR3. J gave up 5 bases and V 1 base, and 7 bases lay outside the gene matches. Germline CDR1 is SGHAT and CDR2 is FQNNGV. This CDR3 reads CASSLAVTGYYGYTF. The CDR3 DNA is TGTGCCAGCAGCTTAGCTGTGACAGGGTATTATGGCTACACCTTC.

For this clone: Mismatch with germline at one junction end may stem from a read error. Here the CDR3 reads CASSRRTNGQFF. The CDR3 DNA is TGTGCCAGCAGCCGCCGGACAAATGGGCAGTTCTTC. This chain joins TRBV5-8 and TRBJ2-1; possible D gene TRBD1, 5 bases. There are 12 residues in the CDR3. Per germline, CDR1 SGHTS and CDR2 YDEGEE.

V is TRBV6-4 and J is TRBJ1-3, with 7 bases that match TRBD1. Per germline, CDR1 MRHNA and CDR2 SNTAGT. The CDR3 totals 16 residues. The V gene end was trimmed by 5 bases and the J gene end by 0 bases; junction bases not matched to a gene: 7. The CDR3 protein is CASSPPGTASGNTIYF. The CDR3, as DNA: TGTGCCAGCAGTCCGCCCGGGACAGCCTCTGGAAACACCATATATTTT.

The CDR3 sequence: CATSRSNEQFF. The CDR3, as DNA: TGTGCCACCAGCCGTTCTAATGAGCAGTTCTTC. The chain joins TRBV24-1 to TRBJ2-1; no definite D call. This CDR3 has 11 residues. V was pared by 7 bases and J by 7 bases, with 7 bases between. The germline gives CDR1 KGHDR, CDR2 SFDVKD.